These 5 T cell receptor beta chains were all obtained from the same sample, sequenced in a study of T cells after somatic rescue of genetic block. Only in-frame clones appear in the TCRdb table, and some are missing; sequencing was by immunoSEQ multiplex PCR. The sample carries tens of thousands of clones, roughly 94% recorded once. The material sequenced was peripheral blood mononuclear cells (PBMCs). The receptors come from a man in his forties.

This chain links TRBV19 with TRBJ1-5; possibly TRBD1 for D (6 bases). Trimming took off 6 bases at V and 7 bases at J, with 10 bases between the two ends. Germline assignment: CDR1 LNHDA and CDR2 SQIVND (reference sequence). The CDR3 totals 12 residues. For the CDR3, the DNA is TGTGCCAGTAGGGGGGCCCGACAGCCCCAGCATTTT. Translation: CASRGARQPQHF.

The chain has TRBV5-8 and TRBJ2-4, with 8 nucleotides matching TRBD2. Germline lookup yields CDR1 SGHTS and CDR2 YDEGEE. Losses at the gene ends were 1 base for V and 8 bases for J; bases not matched to a gene: 5. The CDR3 has 14 amino acids. CDR3 nucleotide sequence: TGTGCCAGCAGCTTGTTGCGGACTAGCTACATTCAGTACTTC. Translation gives CASSLLRTSYIQYF. Drawing the rest from reference TRBV5-8 and TRBJ2-4, the complete variable domain is EAGVTQSPTHLIKTRGQQATLRCSPISGHTSVYWYQQALGLGLQFLLWYDEGEERNRGNFPPRFSGRQFPNYSSELNVNALELEDSALYLCASSLLRTSYIQYFGAGTRLSVL.

The rearrangement links TRBV10-3 to TRBJ2-7; no firm D call. With 2 bases removed from V and 6 bases from J, the gap between germline ends came to 17 bases. Germline V CDR1 and CDR2: ENHRY, SYGVKD. The CDR3 spans 15 residues. The CDR3 region is CAISEPSSRRFEQYF. The CDR3, as DNA: TGTGCCATCAGTGAGCCATCTAGTCGTCGGTTCGAGCAGTACTTC.

The V and J genes are TRBV19 and TRBJ2-5, with no clear D. CDR1 is LNHDA, CDR2 SQIVND, per germline (reference sequence). The CDR3 is made up of 13 amino acids. Trimming stripped 5 bases from V and 3 bases from J, with 10 bases between. This chain's CDR3 is CASSLRAKETQYF. For the CDR3, the DNA is TGTGCCAGTAGTTTAAGGGCCAAAGAGACCCAGTACTTC.

A few counts support this clone. The chain links TRBV19 to TRBJ1-1, with 9 bases that match TRBD1. The ends lost 5 bases at V and 0 bases at J; junction bases unmatched: 4. The CDR3 extends over 15 amino acids. Per germline, CDR1 LNHDA and CDR2 SQIVND (reference sequence). CDR3: CASSGGTGMNTEAFF. CDR3 coding DNA: TGTGCCAGTAGTGGGGGGACAGGGATGAACACTGAAGCTTTCTTT.